The subject of this entry is one T cell receptor (beta chain). Germline-derived CDR1 and CDR2 are MDHEN and SYDVKM. The CDR3 totals 15 residues. Trimming stripped 8 bases from V and 3 bases from J, with 20 bases between. This record belongs to a study of blood T cell repertoires in COVID-19. Study background: Acute and convalescent COVID-19 samples came from the United States, Italy and Spain. T cells, B-cell-depleted T cells, or PBMCs supplied cDNA or gDNA.

Study processing details: Amplification with reference gene primers provided the estimates of nucleated cell counts. Only in-frame clones appear in the TCRdb table, and some are missing; sequencing was by immunoSEQ multiplex PCR. V and J calls and clone size are given by that table; D and trimming were obtained from the DNA. The data show approximately 47,000 clones, 86% seen once. This receptor was taken from an older woman with acute or convalescent COVID-19. The chain couples TRBV28 to TRBJ2-7; D may be TRBD2 (6 bases). Sequenced material: peripheral blood. CDR3 coding DNA: TGTGCCAGCGCCCTTCCGGGACTGTACGACTACGAGCAGTACTTC. Its translation is CASALPGLYDYEQYF.